This TCR beta chain was identified in a study of cytomegalovirus exposure and HLA in healthy donors. About the study: Samples from HLA-typed donors yielded 65 million to 85 million unique TCRs in an early data release.

Study-wide findings and caveats: On later analysis, the bulk of CMV-associated TCR beta chains appeared to be HLA-restricted.

Primers: 60 Vbeta forward and 13 Jbeta reverse. The repertoire was sequenced with immunoSEQ multiplex PCR; TCRdb's copy has only in-frame clones and lacks some. The data show about 130,000 clones, roughly 70% seen once. As for the donors, each was a healthy bone marrow donor. Comment on this clone: Its cognate antigen is unknown.

The sequence came from a man aged 18 to 35 in good health and CMV-seropositive. Sequencing was carried out using PBMCs.

CDR3 loop: CASVAGVGSPLHF. The DNA for the CDR3 is TGTGCCAGCGTGGCAGGGGTTGGTTCACCCCTCCACTTT. The genes are TRBV2 and TRBJ1-6, with D possibly TRBD1 on 6 matching bases. The CDR3 covers 13 residues. Germline V lookup: CDR1 SNHLY, CDR2 FYNNEI. Trimming took 8 bases from V and 9 from J, leaving 14 bases between them.